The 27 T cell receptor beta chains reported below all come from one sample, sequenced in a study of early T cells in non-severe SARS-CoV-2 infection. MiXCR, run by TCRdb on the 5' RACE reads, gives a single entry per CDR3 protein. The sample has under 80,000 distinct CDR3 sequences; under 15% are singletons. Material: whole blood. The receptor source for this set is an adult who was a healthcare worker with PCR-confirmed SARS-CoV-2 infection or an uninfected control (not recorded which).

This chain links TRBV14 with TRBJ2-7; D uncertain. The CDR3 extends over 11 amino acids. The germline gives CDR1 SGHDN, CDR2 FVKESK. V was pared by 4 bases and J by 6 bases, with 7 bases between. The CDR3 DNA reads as TGTGCCAGCAGCCGCGTTGGCGAGCAGTACTTC. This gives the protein CASSRVGEQYF.

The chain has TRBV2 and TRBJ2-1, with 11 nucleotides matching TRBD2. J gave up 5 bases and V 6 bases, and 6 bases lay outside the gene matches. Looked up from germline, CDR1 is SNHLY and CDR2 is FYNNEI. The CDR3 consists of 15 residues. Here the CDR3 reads CASSRSGLADNEQFF. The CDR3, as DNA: TGTGCCAGCAGCAGGTCGGGACTAGCGGACAATGAGCAGTTCTTC.

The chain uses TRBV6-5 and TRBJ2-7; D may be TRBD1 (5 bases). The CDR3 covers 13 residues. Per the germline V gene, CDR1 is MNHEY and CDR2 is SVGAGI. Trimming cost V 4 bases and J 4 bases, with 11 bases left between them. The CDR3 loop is CASSLGLGYEQYF. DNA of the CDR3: TGTGCCAGCAGTTTGGGGCTGGGATACGAGCAGTACTTC.

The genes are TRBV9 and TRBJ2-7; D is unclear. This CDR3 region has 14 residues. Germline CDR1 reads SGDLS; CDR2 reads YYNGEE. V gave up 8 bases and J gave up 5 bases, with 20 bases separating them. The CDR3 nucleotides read TGTGCCAGACCACCCCGTGGCCCCATCCACGAGCAGTACTTC. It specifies CARPPRGPIHEQYF. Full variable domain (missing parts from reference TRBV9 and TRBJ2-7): DSGVTQTPKHLITATGQRVTLRCSPRSGDLSVYWYQQSLDQGLQFLIQYYNGEERAKGNILERFSAQQFPDLHSELNLSSLELGDSALYFCARPPRGPIHEQYFGPGTRLTVT.

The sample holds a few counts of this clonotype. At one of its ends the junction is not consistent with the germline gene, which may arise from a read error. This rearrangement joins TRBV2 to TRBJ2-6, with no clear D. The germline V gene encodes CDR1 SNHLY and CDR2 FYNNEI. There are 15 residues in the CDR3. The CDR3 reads CVSDWMSSGANVLTF. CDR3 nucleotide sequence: TGTGTCAGCGACTGGATGAGCTCTGGGGCCAACGTCCTGACTTTC.

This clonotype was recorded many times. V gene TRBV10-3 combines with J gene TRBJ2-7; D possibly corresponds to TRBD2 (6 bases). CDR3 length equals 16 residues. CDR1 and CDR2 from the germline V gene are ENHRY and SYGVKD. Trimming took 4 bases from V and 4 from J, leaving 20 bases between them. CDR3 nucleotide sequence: TGTGCCATCAGTGCGGTAGGAGGGACTGGGCCATACGAGCAGTACTTC. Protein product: CAISAVGGTGPYEQYF.

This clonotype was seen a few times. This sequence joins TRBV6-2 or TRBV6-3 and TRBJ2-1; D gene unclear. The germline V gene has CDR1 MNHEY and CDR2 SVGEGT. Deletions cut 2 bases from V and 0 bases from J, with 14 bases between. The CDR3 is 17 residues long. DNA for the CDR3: TGTGCCAGCAGTTACGCCGGGCGACGGAGCTCCTACAATGAGCAGTTCTTC. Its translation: CASSYAGRRSSYNEQFF.

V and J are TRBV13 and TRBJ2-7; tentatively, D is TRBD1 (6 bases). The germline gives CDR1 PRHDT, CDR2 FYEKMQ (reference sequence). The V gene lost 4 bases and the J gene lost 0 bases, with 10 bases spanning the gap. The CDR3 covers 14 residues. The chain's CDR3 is CASSSRTDSYEQYF. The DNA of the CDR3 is TGTGCCAGCAGCTCCCGGACAGACTCCTACGAGCAGTACTTC.

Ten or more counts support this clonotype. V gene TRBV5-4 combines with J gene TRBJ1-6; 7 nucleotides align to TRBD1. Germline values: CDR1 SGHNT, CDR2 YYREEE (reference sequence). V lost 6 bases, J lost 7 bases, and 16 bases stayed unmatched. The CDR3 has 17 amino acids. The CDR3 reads CASTPGGQLDRNSPLHF. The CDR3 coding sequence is TGTGCCAGCACCCCCGGGGGACAGCTAGATAGAAATTCACCCCTCCACTTT.

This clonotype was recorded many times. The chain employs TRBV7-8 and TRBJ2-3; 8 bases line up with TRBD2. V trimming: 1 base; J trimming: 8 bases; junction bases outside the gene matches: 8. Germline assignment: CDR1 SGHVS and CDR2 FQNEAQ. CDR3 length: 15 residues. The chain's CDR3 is CASSLEGRGGGTQYF. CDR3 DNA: TGTGCCAGCAGCTTAGAGGGTCGGGGGGGCGGTACGCAGTATTTT.

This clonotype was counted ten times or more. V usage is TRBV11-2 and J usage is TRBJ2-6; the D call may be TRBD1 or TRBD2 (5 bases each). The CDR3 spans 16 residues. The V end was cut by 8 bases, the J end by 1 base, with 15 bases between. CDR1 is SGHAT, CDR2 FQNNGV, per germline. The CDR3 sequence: CASPSGQESGANVLTF. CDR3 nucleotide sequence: TGTGCCAGCCCCTCGGGGCAGGAATCTGGGGCCAACGTCCTGACTTTC.

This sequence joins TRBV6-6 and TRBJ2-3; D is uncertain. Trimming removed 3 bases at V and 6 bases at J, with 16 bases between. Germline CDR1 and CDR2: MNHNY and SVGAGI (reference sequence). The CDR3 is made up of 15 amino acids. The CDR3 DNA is TGTGCCAGCAGTTATGGTCCCACCCGATCGGATACGCAGTATTTT. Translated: CASSYGPTRSDTQYF.

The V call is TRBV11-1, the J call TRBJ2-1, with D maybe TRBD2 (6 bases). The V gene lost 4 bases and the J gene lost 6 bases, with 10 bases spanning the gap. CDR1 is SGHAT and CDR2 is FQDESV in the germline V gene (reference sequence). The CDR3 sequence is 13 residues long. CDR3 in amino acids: CASSSGTGNEQFF. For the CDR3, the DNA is TGTGCCAGCAGCTCCGGGACTGGCAATGAGCAGTTCTTC.

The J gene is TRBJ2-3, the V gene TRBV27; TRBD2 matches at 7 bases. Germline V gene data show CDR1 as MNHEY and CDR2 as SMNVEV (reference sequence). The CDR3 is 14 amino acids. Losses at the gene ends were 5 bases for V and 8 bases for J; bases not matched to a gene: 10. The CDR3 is CASSEGQTGGTQYF. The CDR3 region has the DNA TGTGCCAGCAGTGAGGGGCAAACGGGGGGTACGCAGTATTTT.

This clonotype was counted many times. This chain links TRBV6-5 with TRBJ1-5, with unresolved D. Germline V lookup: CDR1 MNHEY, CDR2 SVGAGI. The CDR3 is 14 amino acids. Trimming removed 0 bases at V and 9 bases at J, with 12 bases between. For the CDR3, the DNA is TGTGCCAGCAGTTACTCGAGGGCCGGAGCGCCCCAGCATTTT. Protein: CASSYSRAGAPQHF.

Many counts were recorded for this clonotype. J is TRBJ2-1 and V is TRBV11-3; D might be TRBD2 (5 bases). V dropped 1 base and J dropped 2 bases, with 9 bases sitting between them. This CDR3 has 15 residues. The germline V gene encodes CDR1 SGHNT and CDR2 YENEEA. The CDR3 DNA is TGTGCCAGCAGCTTAGGGACTCCCACCTACAATGAGCAGTTCTTC. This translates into CASSLGTPTYNEQFF.

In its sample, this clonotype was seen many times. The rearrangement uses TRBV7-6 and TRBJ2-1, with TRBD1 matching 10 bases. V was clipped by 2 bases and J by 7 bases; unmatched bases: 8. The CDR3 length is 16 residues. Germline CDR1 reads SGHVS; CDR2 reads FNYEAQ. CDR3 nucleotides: TGTGCCAGCAGCTTAACTTGGGACAGGGGTGGAAATGAGCAGTTCTTC. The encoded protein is CASSLTWDRGGNEQFF.

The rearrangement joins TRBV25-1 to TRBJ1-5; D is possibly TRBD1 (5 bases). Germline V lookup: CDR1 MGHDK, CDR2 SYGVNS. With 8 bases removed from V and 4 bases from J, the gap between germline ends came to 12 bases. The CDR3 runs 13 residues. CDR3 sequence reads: CASGQGGNQPQHF. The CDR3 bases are TGTGCCAGCGGGCAGGGTGGGAATCAGCCCCAGCATTTT.

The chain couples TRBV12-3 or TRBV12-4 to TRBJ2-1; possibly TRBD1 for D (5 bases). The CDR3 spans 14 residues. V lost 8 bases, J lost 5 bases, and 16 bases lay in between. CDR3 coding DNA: TGTGCCAGCGCGTGGGGCAGGAGCCACAATGAGCAGTTCTTC. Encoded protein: CASAWGRSHNEQFF.

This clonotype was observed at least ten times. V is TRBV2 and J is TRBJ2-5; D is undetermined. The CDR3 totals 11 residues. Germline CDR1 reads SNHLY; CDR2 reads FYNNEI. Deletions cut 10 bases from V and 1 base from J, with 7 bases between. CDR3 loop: CATAVQETQYF. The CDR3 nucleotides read TGTGCCACTGCGGTCCAAGAGACCCAGTACTTC.

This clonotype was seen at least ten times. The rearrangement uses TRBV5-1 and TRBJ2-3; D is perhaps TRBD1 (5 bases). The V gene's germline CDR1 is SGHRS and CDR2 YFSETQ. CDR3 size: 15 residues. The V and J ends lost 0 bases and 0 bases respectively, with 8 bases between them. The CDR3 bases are TGCGCCAGCAGCTTGGCAGACAGCAGCACAGATACGCAGTATTTT. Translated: CASSLADSSTDTQYF.

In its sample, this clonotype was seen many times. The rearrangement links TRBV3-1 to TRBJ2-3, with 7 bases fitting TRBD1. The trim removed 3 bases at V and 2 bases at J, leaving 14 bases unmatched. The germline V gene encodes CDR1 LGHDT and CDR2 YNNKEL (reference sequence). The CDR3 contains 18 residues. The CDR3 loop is CASSHERGRADHTDTQYF. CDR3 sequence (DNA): TGTGCCAGCAGCCATGAAAGGGGGCGGGCAGACCACACAGATACGCAGTATTTT.

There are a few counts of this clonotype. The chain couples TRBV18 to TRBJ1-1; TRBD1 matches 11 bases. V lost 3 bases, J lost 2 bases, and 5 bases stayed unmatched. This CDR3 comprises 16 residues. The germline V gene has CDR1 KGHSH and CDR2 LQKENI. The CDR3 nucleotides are TGTGCCAGCTCACCTTGGACAGGGGGCCTTAACACTGAAGCTTTCTTT. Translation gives CASSPWTGGLNTEAFF.

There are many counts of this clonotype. CDR3 protein: CASSEGRSTDTQYF. The CDR3 bases are TGCGCCAGCAGTGAGGGCAGATCCACAGATACGCAGTATTTT. The chain recombines TRBV10-1 with TRBJ2-3; D gene ambiguous. The V end lost 2 bases, the J end lost 2 bases, and 8 bases lay between the germline ends. CDR1 WNHNN and CDR2 SYGVQD come from the germline V gene (reference sequence). The CDR3 runs 14 residues.

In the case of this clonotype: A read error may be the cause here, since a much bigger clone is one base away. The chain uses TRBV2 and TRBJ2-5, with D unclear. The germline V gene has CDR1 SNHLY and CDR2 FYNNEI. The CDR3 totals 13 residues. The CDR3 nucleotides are TGTACCAGCAGTGTACCCCTCGAAGAGACCCAGTACTTC. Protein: CTSSVPLEETQYF.

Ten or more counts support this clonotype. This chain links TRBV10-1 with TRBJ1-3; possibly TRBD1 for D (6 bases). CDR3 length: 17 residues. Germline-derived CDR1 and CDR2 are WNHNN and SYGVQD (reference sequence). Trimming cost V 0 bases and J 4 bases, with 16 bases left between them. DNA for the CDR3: TGCGCCAGCAGTGAGTCGACGTCCTGGACAGCGGGAAACACCATATATTTT. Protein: CASSESTSWTAGNTIYF.

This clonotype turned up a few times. The CDR3 coding sequence is TGCGCCAGCAGCCAAGAAGGCCGGGAATCCACAGATACGCAGTATTTT. It encodes CASSQEGRESTDTQYF. The V gene is TRBV4-1, the J gene TRBJ2-3; D may be TRBD2 (5 bases). V was cut by 0 bases and J by 2 bases, with 12 bases left in between. There are 16 residues in the CDR3. Germline CDR1 MGHRA, CDR2 YSYEKL.